This entry lists 13 T cell receptor beta chains sequenced from one sample in a study of blood T cell repertoires in COVID-19. Sequenced by immunoSEQ multiplex PCR; TCRdb stores in-frame clones only, minus some. The table has a few hundred thousand clones, around 89% seen once. Sequenced material: peripheral blood. The receptor set was obtained from an older woman with COVID-19, enrolled during active disease.

CDR3 sequence: CAISGNLNQPQHF. The DNA of the CDR3 is TGTGCCATCAGTGGAAACTTAAATCAGCCCCAGCATTTT. V gene TRBV10-3 combines with J gene TRBJ1-5; D gene unclear. In germline, CDR1 is ENHRY, CDR2 SYGVKD. This CDR3 comprises 13 residues. The V and J ends lost 4 bases and 4 bases respectively, with 8 bases between them.

This chain uses TRBV18 with TRBJ1-1, with D tentatively TRBD1 (5 bases). The V gene's germline CDR1 is KGHSH and CDR2 LQKENI. The V end was cut by 3 bases, the J end by 3 bases, with 20 bases between. The CDR3 sequence is 17 residues long. The CDR3 loop is CASSPGGIPYGDTEAFF. The DNA for the CDR3 is TGTGCCAGCTCACCGGGGGGGATACCCTATGGAGACACTGAAGCTTTCTTT.

Note on this clone: This sample also contains other DNA sequences that code for the same CDR3. V gene TRBV4-3 combines with J gene TRBJ2-1; TRBD1 is a possible D gene (6 bases). CDR1 is LGHNA and CDR2 is YSLEER in the germline V gene. CDR3 length: 15 residues. Trimming pared 0 bases from V and 2 bases from J, leaving 8 bases between. The CDR3 DNA is TGCGCCAGCAGCCAAGACAGGGGAGCCTACAATGAGCAGTTCTTC. This gives the protein CASSQDRGAYNEQFF.

J is TRBJ1-3 and V is TRBV5-1; D is unresolved. Per germline, CDR1 SGHRS and CDR2 YFSETQ. Deletions cut 1 base from V and 2 bases from J, with 16 bases between. The CDR3 totals 17 residues. CDR3 amino acids: CASSLSGEATAGNTIYF. The CDR3 nucleotides are TGCGCCAGCAGCTTGTCTGGCGAGGCGACGGCTGGAAACACCATATATTTT.

V gene TRBV21-1 combines with J gene TRBJ1-1; whether TRBD1, the table's D call, matches the DNA was not checked. TRBV21-1 is assigned pseudogene status. This CDR3 has 22 residues. CDR3 in DNA: TGTGCCAGCAGCAAAGGGGTCGGTGGCAGGGGAGTTGAGGAGTGGAGTAGCACTGAAGCTTTCTTT. It yields the protein CASSKGVGGRGVEEWSSTEAFF.

The chain joins TRBV10-3 to TRBJ2-3, with D perhaps matching TRBD2 (6 bases). This CDR3 has 18 amino acids. The V gene lost 3 bases and the J gene lost 1 base, with 20 bases spanning the gap. Germline V gene lookup returns CDR1 ENHRY and CDR2 SYGVKD. CDR3 residues: CAISERGGNGWGTDTQYF. CDR3 DNA: TGTGCCATCAGTGAAAGAGGCGGGAATGGATGGGGCACAGATACGCAGTATTTT.

The table lists this clone with a count of one. The chain carries TRBV27 and TRBJ1-6, with 12 bases fitting TRBD1. J lost 14 bases, V lost 0 bases, and 5 bases had no gene match. This CDR3 contains 15 residues. Per germline, CDR1 MNHEY and CDR2 SMNVEV (reference sequence). CDR3: CASSLSWDRGQSLHF. For the CDR3, the DNA is TGTGCCAGCAGTTTATCTTGGGACAGGGGGCAATCCCTCCACTTT.

J is TRBJ2-1 and V is TRBV18; 8 nucleotides agree with TRBD1. The CDR3 has 17 amino acids. Germline V gives CDR1 KGHSH, CDR2 LQKENI. V was clipped by 4 bases and J by 5 bases; unmatched bases: 13. The CDR3 DNA follows: TGTGCCAGCTCACGGATACAGGGGGGAAGGAGTGACAATGAGCAGTTCTTC. Translating it yields CASSRIQGGRSDNEQFF.

This clone was seen a few times. The rearrangement joins TRBV5-4 to TRBJ1-1; tentative D call: TRBD1 (6 bases). With 0 bases removed from V and 0 bases from J, the gap between germline ends came to 9 bases. The length of the CDR3 is 15 residues. Germline V gene data show CDR1 as SGHNT and CDR2 as YYREEE (reference sequence). This CDR3 reads CASSLAGALNTEAFF. CDR3 coding DNA: TGTGCCAGCAGCTTGGCAGGGGCCTTGAACACTGAAGCTTTCTTT.

The chain combines TRBV19 with TRBJ1-1, with 7 positions matching TRBD1. The CDR3 is 14 amino acids. V lost 2 bases and J lost 3; bases outside the gene matches: 3. CDR1 is LNHDA and CDR2 is SQIVND in the germline V gene (reference sequence). CDR3 amino acids: CASSITTGDTEAFF. The CDR3 DNA follows: TGTGCCAGTAGTATAACAACAGGGGACACTGAAGCTTTCTTT.

The CDR3 loop reads CASSSNLSGGYTF. The CDR3 nucleotides are TGTGCCAGCAGCTCCAACCTAAGCGGCGGCTACACCTTC. V and J are TRBV7-8 and TRBJ1-2; no reliable D call. There are 13 residues in the CDR3. Germline V gene data show CDR1 as SGHVS and CDR2 as FQNEAQ. V dropped 4 bases and J dropped 8 bases, with 14 bases sitting between them. The variable domain in full, completed from reference TRBV7-8 and TRBJ1-2, reads GAGVSQSPRYKVAKRGQDVALRCDPISGHVSLFWYQQALGQGPEFLTYFQNEAQLDKSGLPSDRFFAERPEGSVSTLKIQRTQQEDSAVYLCASSSNLSGGYTFGSGTRLTVV.

CDR3 in amino acids: CASRKTGDAAYGYTF. Written as DNA, the CDR3 is TGTGCCAGCAGGAAAACAGGGGATGCTGCCTATGGCTACACCTTC. The chain employs TRBV6-5 and TRBJ1-2; 7 bases line up with TRBD1. This CDR3 region has 15 residues. Germline CDR1 MNHEY, CDR2 SVGAGI. Losses at the gene ends were 6 bases for V and 4 bases for J; bases not matched to a gene: 11.

V is TRBV18 and J is TRBJ1-5, with 9 bases fitting TRBD1. The V segment lost 4 bases and the J segment 6 bases; nucleotides outside the gene matches: 4. Germline CDR1 and CDR2: KGHSH and LQKENI. The length of the CDR3 is 14 residues. The CDR3 is CASSQGQGIQPQHF. CDR3 sequence (DNA): TGTGCCAGCTCACAGGGACAGGGAATTCAGCCCCAGCATTTT. The full variable domain, with the rest looked up from reference TRBV18 and TRBJ1-5, is NAGVMQNPRHLVRRRGQEARLRCSPMKGHSHVYWYRQLPEEGLKFMVYLQKENIIDESGMPKERFSAEFPKEGPSILRIQQVVRGDSAAYFCASSQGQGIQPQHFGDGTRLSIL.